These 16 T cell receptor beta chains were all obtained from the same sample, sequenced in a study of cytotoxic CD8 clonotypes in ibrutinib-treated CLL. The repertoire was sequenced with immunoSEQ multiplex PCR; TCRdb's copy has only in-frame clones and lacks some. The sample has a few hundred thousand clones, roughly 70% seen once. The input for sequencing was PBMCs, taken after 36 months of ibrutinib treatment. These TCRs come from a human donor with chronic lymphocytic leukemia.

The chain employs TRBV11-3 and TRBJ2-7; D not certain. Trimming removed 1 base from V and 0 bases from J, with 10 bases in between. CDR3 length: 15 amino acids. Per germline, CDR1 SGHNT and CDR2 YENEEA. Here the CDR3 DNA reads TGTGCCAGCAGCTTAGGACCGGGCGCCTCCTACGAGCAGTACTTC. This gives the protein CASSLGPGASYEQYF.

This chain connects TRBV25-1 to TRBJ2-7; TRBD1 matches 7 bases. V shed 8 bases, J shed 3 bases, and the junction held 7 bases outside the gene matches. The CDR3 runs 13 residues. Germline CDR1 and CDR2: MGHDK and SYGVNS. CDR3 sequence reads: CASARDSIYEQYF. The CDR3 DNA reads as TGTGCCAGCGCAAGGGACAGCATCTACGAGCAGTACTTC.

The chain combines TRBV19 with TRBJ1-1, with 9 bases fitting TRBD1. The ends lost 6 bases at V and 4 bases at J; junction bases unmatched: 3. Germline assignment: CDR1 LNHDA and CDR2 SQIVND (reference sequence). The CDR3 has 13 amino acids. The CDR3 bases are TGTGCCAGTAGGACAGGGGGGAGCACTGAAGCTTTCTTT. Protein sequence: CASRTGGSTEAFF.

The CDR3 here is CASSPPGGYGYTF. CDR3 sequence (DNA): TGCGCCAGCAGCCCCCCGGGTGGCTATGGCTACACCTTC. This rearrangement joins TRBV5-1 to TRBJ1-2; D call uncertain. The CDR3 consists of 13 residues. Germline V gives CDR1 SGHRS, CDR2 YFSETQ. Between the trimmed V and J ends, which lost 4 bases and 4 bases, there was a span of 11 bases.

This clone was counted between two and nine times. J is TRBJ2-1 and V is TRBV4-1; D is unresolved. In germline, CDR1 is MGHRA, CDR2 YSYEKL. Deletions cut 3 bases from V and 5 bases from J, with 2 bases between. The CDR3 is 11 residues long. CDR3 DNA: TGCGCCAGCAGCCACGACAATGAGCAGTTCTTC. Translating gives CASSHDNEQFF.

The gene calls are TRBV10-3 and TRBJ2-7; 10 nucleotides line up with TRBD1. Trimming took 8 bases from V and 9 from J; bases not matched to a gene: 10. The CDR3 has 13 residues. CDR1 is ENHRY and CDR2 is SYGVKD in the germline V gene. This chain's CDR3 is CAIGTGERLVQYF. CDR3 nucleotide sequence: TGTGCCATCGGGACAGGGGAACGTCTTGTGCAGTACTTC.

This chain connects TRBV19 to TRBJ1-3; 8 positions agree with TRBD1. This CDR3 has 13 residues. Per the germline V gene, CDR1 is LNHDA and CDR2 is SQIVND (reference sequence). Trimming at V came to 9 bases and at J to 4 bases, leaving 5 bases not matched to a gene. CDR3 in amino acids: CASSDRVGNTIYF. DNA of the CDR3: TGTGCCAGCTCGGACAGGGTCGGAAACACCATATATTTT.

This chain uses TRBV5-1 with TRBJ1-2; no clear D. Trimming left V 0 bases short and J 2 bases short, with 11 bases between. Germline V gene data show CDR1 as SGHRS and CDR2 as YFSETQ. The CDR3 sequence is 15 residues long. CDR3 DNA sequence: TGCGCCAGCAGCTTGGATGGCCGAAACAACTATGGCTACACCTTC. It yields the protein CASSLDGRNNYGYTF.

The J gene is TRBJ2-5, the V gene TRBV4-2; the match to TRBD2 covers 10 bases. Gene TRBJ2-7 matches the end of the DNA better, so the J call may be wrong. Germline-derived CDR1 and CDR2 are LGHNA and YNFKEQ. The length of the CDR3 is 16 residues. CDR3 DNA sequence: TGTGCCAGCAGCCAAGGCACGGGACTAGCGACATACGAGCAGTACTTC. This codes for CASSQGTGLATYEQYF.

The chain recombines TRBV11-2 with TRBJ2-5; the D is unclear. V lost 7 bases and J lost 2, with 11 bases in between. The CDR3 runs 13 residues. CDR1 is SGHAT and CDR2 is FQNNGV in the germline V gene. The CDR3 region is CASTWTPQETQYF. The CDR3 DNA reads as TGTGCCAGCACCTGGACGCCACAAGAGACCCAGTACTTC.

Only a few counts were recorded for this clone. The chain is built from TRBV15 and TRBJ1-2, with D possibly matching TRBD1 (6 bases). The ends were cut back, 3 bases at V and 4 bases at J, with 9 bases in the middle. The CDR3 extends over 13 amino acids. CDR1 and CDR2 (germline): LNHNV, YYDKDF (reference sequence). CDR3 residues: CATSREGGYGYTF. The CDR3 DNA reads as TGTGCCACCAGCAGGGAGGGGGGCTATGGCTACACCTTC. The full variable domain, completed using reference TRBV15 and TRBJ1-2, is DAMVIQNPRYQVTQFGKPVTLSCSQTLNHNVMYWYQQKSSQAPKLLFHYYDKDFNNEADTPDNFQSRRPNTSFCFLDIRSPGLGDTAMYLCATSREGGYGYTFGSGTRLTVV.

V and J are TRBV12-5 and TRBJ2-5; perhaps TRBD2 as D (5 bases). CDR1 LGHNT and CDR2 FRNRAP come from the germline V gene. The CDR3 contains 18 residues. Trimming shortened V by 0 bases and J by 2 bases, and 19 bases separated the two germline ends. CDR3: CASGLVRELSAIQETQYF. Here the CDR3 DNA reads TGTGCTAGTGGTTTGGTACGGGAACTCAGTGCTATTCAAGAGACCCAGTACTTC.

The genes are TRBV19 and TRBJ2-1; tentative D call: TRBD2 (6 bases). The CDR3 totals 13 residues. The germline V gene has CDR1 LNHDA and CDR2 SQIVND (reference sequence). V gave up 8 bases and J gave up 6 bases, with 14 bases separating them. CDR3 region: CASGKTRANEQFF. The CDR3 DNA reads as TGTGCCAGTGGGAAGACTAGGGCCAATGAGCAGTTCTTC.

In this sample, this clone turned up a few times. This sequence joins TRBV13 and TRBJ2-7, with D unresolved. In germline, CDR1 is PRHDT, CDR2 FYEKMQ (reference sequence). The CDR3 loop spans 11 amino acids. V was clipped by 4 bases and J by 2 bases, with 3 bases between them. Here the CDR3 reads CASSSPYEQYF. DNA for the CDR3: TGTGCCAGCAGCTCTCCCTACGAGCAGTACTTC.

V is TRBV7-8 and J is TRBJ2-1; D uncertain. Germline CDR1 SGHVS, CDR2 FQNEAQ. The CDR3 is made up of 16 amino acids. Trimming stripped 2 bases from V and 2 bases from J, with 13 bases between. The DNA of the CDR3 is TGTGCCAGCAGCTTAAACGACTCTCCGCCCTACAATGAGCAGTTCTTC. It specifies CASSLNDSPPYNEQFF.

In its sample, this clone was seen a few times. The chain carries TRBV6-5 and TRBJ2-3; TRBD2 agrees at 10 bases. Per germline, CDR1 MNHEY and CDR2 SVGAGI. The CDR3 spans 15 residues. Germline trimming cut 5 bases from V and 6 bases from J; bases unmatched to any gene: 8. CDR3 loop: CASSGSGRRADTQYF. DNA of the CDR3: TGTGCCAGCAGTGGTAGCGGGAGGAGAGCGGATACGCAGTATTTT.